The source of this T cell receptor (beta chain) is a study of CD8+CD57+ T cells in acquired aplastic anemia. In the study overall: Roughly 3 ug was the average amount of DNA from sorted CD4+ and CD8+ cells. General study findings and limits: A set of twenty-nine CD8+ CDR3 sequences was shared between patients and controls, and these sequences appeared highly expressed in patients.

The CDR3 spans 14 residues. Germline assignment: CDR1 SGHRS and CDR2 YFSETQ. V lost 4 bases, J lost 1 base, and 4 bases stayed unmatched. In patients chosen for sequencing, flow cytometry had shown CD8+CD57+ cell expansion. Every patient had severe acquired aplastic anemia. No patient had been given any therapy when blood was sampled. Genomic DNA constituted the template upon which TCR beta VDJ and CDR3 profiling was performed. TCRdb reanalysed the reads using MiXCR and keeps one entry per CDR3 protein. The sample yields around 80,000 distinct CDR3 sequences, around 70% seen once. To note about this clonotype: As yet, its antigen is unknown.

The sequenced material came from sorted CD4+, CD8+, or CD8+CD57+ T cells (not recorded which) from PBMCs. This chain joins TRBV5-1 and TRBJ1-2; TRBD1 aligns across 7 bases. This sequence originates from a human donor with aplastic anemia. CDR3 in amino acids: CASSIRQGNYGYTF. CDR3 in DNA: TGCGCCAGCAGCATCCGACAGGGTAACTATGGCTACACCTTC.